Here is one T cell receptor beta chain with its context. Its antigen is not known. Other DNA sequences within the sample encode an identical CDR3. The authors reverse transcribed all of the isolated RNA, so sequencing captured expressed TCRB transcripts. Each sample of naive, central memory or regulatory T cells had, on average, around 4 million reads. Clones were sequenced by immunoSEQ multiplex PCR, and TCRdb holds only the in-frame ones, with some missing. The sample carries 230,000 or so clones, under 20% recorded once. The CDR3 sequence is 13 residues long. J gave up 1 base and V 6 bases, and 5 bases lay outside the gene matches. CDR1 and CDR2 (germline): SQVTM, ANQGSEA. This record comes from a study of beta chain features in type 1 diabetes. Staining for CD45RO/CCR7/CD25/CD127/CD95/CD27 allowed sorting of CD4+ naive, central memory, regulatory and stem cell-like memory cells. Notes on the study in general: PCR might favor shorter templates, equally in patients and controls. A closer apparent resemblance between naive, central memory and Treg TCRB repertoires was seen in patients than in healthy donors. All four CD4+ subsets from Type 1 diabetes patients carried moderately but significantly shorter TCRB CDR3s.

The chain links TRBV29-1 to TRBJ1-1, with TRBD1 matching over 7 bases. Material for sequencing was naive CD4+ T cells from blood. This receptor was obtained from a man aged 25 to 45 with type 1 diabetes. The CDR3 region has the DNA TGCAGCGTGCTACAGGGGCGGAACACTGAAGCTTTCTTT. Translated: CSVLQGRNTEAFF.